A single sample gave rise to the 18 T cell receptor beta chains below, sequenced in a study of blood T cell repertoires in COVID-19. The method was immunoSEQ multiplex PCR; TCRdb's version includes in-frame clones alone and lacks a portion of them. This sample yields about 99,000 clones, of which approximately 80% are seen a single time; roughly 3.4% belongs to the top ten. Sequenced input: peripheral blood. All receptors derive from a woman at least 80 years old with active or convalescent COVID-19.

The chain employs TRBV30 and TRBJ1-1; D remains unclear. CDR1 and CDR2 from the germline V gene are GTSNPN and SVGIG (reference sequence). Trimming shortened V by 0 bases and J by 6 bases, and 14 bases separated the two germline ends. This CDR3 contains 14 residues. The CDR3 region has the DNA TGTGCCTGGAGTGTAACCTCGGGTGTTGCTGAAGCTTTCTTT. Residues: CAWSVTSGVAEAFF. The full variable domain, completed using reference TRBV30 and TRBJ1-1, is SQTIHQWPATLVQPVGSPLSLECTVEGTSNPNLYWYRQAAGRGLQLLFYSVGIGQISSEVPQNLSASRPQDRQFILSSKKLLLSDSGFYLCAWSVTSGVAEAFFGQGTRLTVV.

The rearrangement joins TRBV10-3 to TRBJ1-1; D remains unclear. The CDR3 contains 14 residues. Germline CDR1 reads ENHRY; CDR2 reads SYGVKD. Trimming shortened V by 5 bases and J by 1 base, and 11 bases separated the two germline ends. CDR3 in amino acids: CAISLQAQNTEAFF. CDR3 coding DNA: TGTGCCATCAGTCTCCAGGCCCAGAACACTGAAGCTTTCTTT.

V gene TRBV19 combines with J gene TRBJ1-3; 9 bases agree with TRBD1. CDR1 and CDR2 from the germline V gene are LNHDA and SQIVND (reference sequence). This CDR3 contains 17 residues. V shed 10 bases and J 4 bases; nucleotides not matched to a gene: 17. This CDR3 reads CATAIIPGQGVGNTIYF. The CDR3 DNA reads as TGTGCCACCGCGATTATTCCGGGACAGGGCGTCGGAAACACCATATATTTT.

This chain joins TRBV7-2 and TRBJ2-1; 9 nucleotides align to TRBD2. V lost 5 bases, J lost 2 bases, and 13 bases stayed unmatched. The CDR3 is 18 amino acids. The germline CDR1 and CDR2 sequences are SGHTA and FQGNSA. CDR3 sequence reads: CASSPGLARDDTYNEQFF. The CDR3 DNA reads TGTGCCAGCAGCCCTGGACTAGCGCGAGACGACACCTACAATGAGCAGTTCTTC.

The genes are TRBV28 and TRBJ2-7; TRBD1 might be the D (6 bases). In germline, CDR1 is MDHEN, CDR2 SYDVKM. The CDR3 is 15 residues long. V lost 5 bases and J lost 6, with 20 bases in between. The CDR3 DNA reads as TGTGCCAGCAGTCCCGCCCCTACAGGGTCCCGCGAGCAGTACTTC. This sequence encodes CASSPAPTGSREQYF. The variable domain in full, with the rest retrieved from reference TRBV28 and TRBJ2-7, is DVKVTQSSRYLVKRTGEKVFLECVQDMDHENMFWYRQDPGLGLRLIYFSYDVKMKEKGDIPEGYSVSREKKERFSLILESASTNQTSMYLCASSPAPTGSREQYFGPGTRLTVT.

Regarding this clone: Other DNA variants within this sample encode the same CDR3. V usage is TRBV9 and J usage is TRBJ2-2, with TRBD2 matching 9 bases. The CDR3 spans 15 residues. Unmatched junction bases numbered 3, after V lost 5 bases and J lost 1 base. Per germline, CDR1 SGDLS and CDR2 YYNGEE. The CDR3 region is CASRRGGWNTGELFF. The CDR3 region has the DNA TGTGCCAGCAGGCGGGGGGGCTGGAACACCGGGGAGCTGTTTTTT.

This chain joins TRBV4-1 and TRBJ1-3; no firm D call. Trimming removed 8 bases at V and 8 bases at J, with 10 bases between. Germline assignment: CDR1 MGHRA and CDR2 YSYEKL. The CDR3 is 11 amino acids. CDR3 in amino acids: CASSADYTIYF. CDR3 DNA: TGCGCCAGCTCCGCAGACTACACCATATATTTT.

This clone was seen a few times. The rearrangement uses TRBV7-2 and TRBJ1-5; TRBD1 matches 8 bases. V lost 6 bases and J lost 7; bases outside the gene matches: 11. Germline CDR1 SGHTA, CDR2 FQGNSA. The CDR3 covers 15 residues. This CDR3 is CASRPGRGPGQPQHF. In nucleotides, the CDR3 is TGTGCCAGCAGGCCGGGCAGGGGGCCAGGACAGCCCCAGCATTTT.

The table lists this clone with a count of one. The V and J genes are TRBV28 and TRBJ1-1; 10 bases agree with TRBD1. The germline gives CDR1 MDHEN, CDR2 SYDVKM. This CDR3 has 14 amino acids. Trimming at V came to 5 bases and at J to 7 bases, leaving 7 bases not matched to a gene. This CDR3 is CASSRTGGRVEAFF. The DNA for the CDR3 is TGTGCCAGCAGTCGGACAGGGGGAAGGGTTGAAGCTTTCTTT.

The CDR3 loop is CASRRGAGELFF. Here the CDR3 DNA reads TGTGCAAGTCGCCGGGGTGCCGGGGAGCTGTTTTTT. This chain links TRBV12-2 with TRBJ2-2; no DNA check was done on the table's D call, TRBD2. TRBV12-2 is shown as a pseudogene. The CDR3 length is 12 residues.

This rearrangement joins TRBV5-8 to TRBJ1-5; 8 nucleotides agree with TRBD1. The CDR3 totals 15 residues. The J segment lost 4 bases and the V segment lost 0 bases, leaving 3 bases of the junction unmatched. Germline V gene sequence: CDR1 SGHTS, CDR2 YDEGEE. The DNA of the CDR3 is TGTGCCAGCAGCTTGGAAACAGGGGGTAATCAGCCCCAGCATTTT. Residues: CASSLETGGNQPQHF.

V and J are TRBV18 and TRBJ2-7, with TRBD1 as a possible D gene (6 bases). Trimming stripped 3 bases from V and 2 bases from J, with 11 bases between. Germline values: CDR1 KGHSH, CDR2 LQKENI. The CDR3 has 14 amino acids. The CDR3 nucleotides are TGTGCCAGCTCACCGGACAGAAAGACCTACGAGCAGTACTTC. Its protein product is CASSPDRKTYEQYF.

CDR3 residues: CASSPGVGVGSYEQYF. DNA of the CDR3: TGCGCCAGCAGCCCCGGAGTAGGTGTAGGCTCCTACGAGCAGTACTTC. V gene TRBV5-1 combines with J gene TRBJ2-7; D remains unclear. From germline, CDR1 is SGHRS and CDR2 YFSETQ. This CDR3 is 16 amino acids long. V shed 4 bases and J shed 0 bases, with 17 bases lying between them.

This rearrangement joins TRBV4-2 to TRBJ1-1; maybe TRBD1 (6 bases). Germline-derived CDR1 and CDR2 are LGHNA and YNFKEQ. The CDR3 is 16 residues long. Trimming removed 0 bases from V and 0 bases from J, with 11 bases in between. The DNA for the CDR3 is TGTGCCAGCAGCCAAGATAGGGGGGGCGTGAACACTGAAGCTTTCTTT. Residues: CASSQDRGGVNTEAFF.

The rearrangement joins TRBV9 to TRBJ1-1, with D possibly being TRBD1 (5 bases). V shed 0 bases and J shed 3 bases, with 18 bases lying between them. The CDR3 consists of 17 residues. Per the germline V gene, CDR1 is SGDLS and CDR2 is YYNGEE. CDR3 in amino acids: CASSVGGTGGGYTEAFF. The CDR3 DNA sequence: TGTGCCAGCAGCGTAGGAGGTACGGGGGGAGGGTACACTGAAGCTTTCTTT.

The rearrangement links TRBV12-3 or TRBV12-4 to TRBJ2-1, with no clear D. With 7 bases removed from V and 3 bases from J, the gap between germline ends came to 4 bases. This CDR3 has 11 amino acids. DNA for the CDR3: TGTGCCAGCACCCGCTACAATGAGCAGTTCTTC. Translating it yields CASTRYNEQFF.

The chain has TRBV6-1 and TRBJ2-1; D possibly corresponds to TRBD2 (6 bases). From germline, CDR1 is MNHNS and CDR2 SASEGT. Trimming cost V 2 bases and J 7 bases, with 18 bases left between them. The CDR3 runs to 16 residues. The CDR3 is CASSEIVTRASNEQFF. In nucleotides, the CDR3 is TGTGCCAGCAGTGAAATCGTGACTAGAGCGTCGAATGAGCAGTTCTTC.

J is TRBJ1-5 and V is TRBV11-3; a weak D match, TRBD1 (5 bases). This CDR3 comprises 17 residues. Germline CDR1 SGHNT, CDR2 YENEEA. V was pared by 5 bases and J by 1 base, with 18 bases between. The CDR3 region has the DNA TGTGCCAGCAGCACCCCGGTCAGGGTTAGAAGCAATCAGCCCCAGCATTTT. This encodes CASSTPVRVRSNQPQHF.